In this sample, the clone carrying this T cell receptor (beta chain) turned up many times. The entry originates in a study of T cells after yellow fever vaccination. TCRdb re-called the 5' RACE reads with MiXCR, one entry per CDR3 protein. The sample shows some 560,000 distinct CDR3 sequences, 17% of them seen only once. The V gene end was trimmed by 0 bases and the J gene end by 8 bases; junction bases not matched to a gene: 7. Looked up from germline, CDR1 is SGHRS and CDR2 is YFSETQ. CDR3 size: 15 residues. This TCR derives from a man younger than 30 who received the YFV17D yellow fever vaccine. Here the sequenced sample was PBMCs, taken about 5 days after the first yellow fever vaccination. The V and J genes are TRBV5-1 and TRBJ2-1; 8 bases map to TRBD1. The DNA of the CDR3 is TGCGCCAGCAGCTTGGAAGTTAAGACAGGGGATGAGCAGTTCTTC. Translating it yields CASSLEVKTGDEQFF.